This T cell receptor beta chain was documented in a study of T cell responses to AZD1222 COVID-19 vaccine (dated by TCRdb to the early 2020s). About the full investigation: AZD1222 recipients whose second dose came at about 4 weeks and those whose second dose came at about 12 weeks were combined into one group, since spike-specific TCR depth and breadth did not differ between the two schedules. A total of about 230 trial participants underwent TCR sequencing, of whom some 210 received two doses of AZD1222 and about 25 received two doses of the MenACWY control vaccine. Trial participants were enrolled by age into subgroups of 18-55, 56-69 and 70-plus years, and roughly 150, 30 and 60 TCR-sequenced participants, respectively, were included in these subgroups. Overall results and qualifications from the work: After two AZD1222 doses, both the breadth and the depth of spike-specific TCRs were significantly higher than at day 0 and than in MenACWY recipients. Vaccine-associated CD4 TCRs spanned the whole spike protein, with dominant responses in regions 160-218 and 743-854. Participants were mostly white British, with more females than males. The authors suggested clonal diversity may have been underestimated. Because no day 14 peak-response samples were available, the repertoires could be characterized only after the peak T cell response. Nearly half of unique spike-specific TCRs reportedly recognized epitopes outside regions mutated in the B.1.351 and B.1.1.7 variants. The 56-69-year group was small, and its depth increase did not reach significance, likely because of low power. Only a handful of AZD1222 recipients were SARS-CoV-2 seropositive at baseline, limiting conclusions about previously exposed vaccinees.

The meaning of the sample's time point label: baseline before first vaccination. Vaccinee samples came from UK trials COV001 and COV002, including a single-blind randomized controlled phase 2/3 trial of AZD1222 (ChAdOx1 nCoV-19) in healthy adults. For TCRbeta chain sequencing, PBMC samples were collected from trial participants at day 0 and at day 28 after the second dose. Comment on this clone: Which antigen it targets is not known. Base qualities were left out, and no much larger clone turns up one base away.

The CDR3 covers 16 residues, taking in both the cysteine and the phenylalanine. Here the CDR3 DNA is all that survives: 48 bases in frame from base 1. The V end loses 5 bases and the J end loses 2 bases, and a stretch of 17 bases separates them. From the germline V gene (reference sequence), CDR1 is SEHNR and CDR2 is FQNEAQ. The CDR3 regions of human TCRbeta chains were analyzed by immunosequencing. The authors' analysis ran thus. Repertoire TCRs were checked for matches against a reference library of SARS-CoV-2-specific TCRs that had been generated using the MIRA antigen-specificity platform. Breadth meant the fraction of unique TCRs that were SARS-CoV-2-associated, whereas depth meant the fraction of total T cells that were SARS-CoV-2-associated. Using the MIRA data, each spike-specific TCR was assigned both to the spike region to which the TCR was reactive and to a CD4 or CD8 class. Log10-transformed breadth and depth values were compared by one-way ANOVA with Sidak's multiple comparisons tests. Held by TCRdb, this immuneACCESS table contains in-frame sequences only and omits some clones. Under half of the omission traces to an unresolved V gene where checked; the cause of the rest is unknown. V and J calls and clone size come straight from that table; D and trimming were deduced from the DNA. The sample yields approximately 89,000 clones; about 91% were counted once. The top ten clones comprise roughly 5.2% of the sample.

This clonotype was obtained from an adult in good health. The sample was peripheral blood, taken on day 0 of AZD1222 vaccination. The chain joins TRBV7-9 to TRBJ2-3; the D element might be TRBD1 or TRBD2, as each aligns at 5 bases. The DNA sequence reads TGTGCCAGCAGCCCCCGGGACCGCGATACCACAGATACGCAGTATTTT. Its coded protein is CASSPRDRDTTDTQYF. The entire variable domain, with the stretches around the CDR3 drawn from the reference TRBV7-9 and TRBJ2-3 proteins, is DTGVSQNPRHKITKRGQNVTFRCDPISEHNRLYWYRQTLGQGPEFLTYFQNEAQLEKSRLLSDRFSAERPKGSFSTLEIQRTEQGDSAMYLCASSPRDRDTTDTQYFGPGTRLTVL.